The 14 T cell receptor beta chains listed next were all sequenced from one sample in a study of T cell clonality in common variable immunodeficiency. Study-level results: Reportedly, TCR beta sequences from common variable immunodeficiency showed fewer deletions and N-nucleotide insertions.

The repertoire was sequenced with immunoSEQ multiplex PCR; TCRdb's copy has only in-frame clones and lacks some. This table holds fewer than 25,000 clones with no singletons; the top ten claim roughly 6.6%. No antigen is known for these receptors. The sequencing sample was made of peripheral blood mononuclear cells. All receptors come from a human donor with common variable immunodeficiency.

Remarks on this clone: The CDR3 end is not reached by the read, which stops 3 residues before it; the germline J gene fills it in. The chain carries TRBV2 and TRBJ2-7; D call uncertain. Germline CDR1 is SNHLY and CDR2 is FYNNEI. The CDR3 is made up of 13 amino acids. Between the trimmed V and J ends, which lost 1 base and 3 bases, there was a span of 7 bases. This CDR3 is CASSEGQIYEQYF. CDR3 DNA (partial): TGTGCCAGCAGTGAAGGGCAGATCTACGAG.

In its sample, this clone was seen many times. Read coverage stops 3 residues before the CDR3 terminus; the germline J gene supplies the remainder. The rearrangement joins TRBV6-2 or TRBV6-3 to TRBJ1-1; the D is unclear. Trimming left V 0 bases short and J 1 base short, with 6 bases between. The CDR3 consists of 14 residues. Germline V gives CDR1 MNHEY, CDR2 SVGEGT. The chain's CDR3 is CASSYSRGNTEAFF. The CDR3 bases that were read are TGTGCCAGCAGTTACTCCCGGGGGAACACTGAA.

This clone was seen a few times. The CDR3 bases that were read are TGTGCCAGCAGCTTAGAATTGGGGCGCACTGAA. This sequence encodes CASSLELGRTE. Given in full, the CDR3 is CASSLELGRTEAFF. The J gene is TRBJ1-1, the V gene TRBV7-2; D possibly corresponds to TRBD1 (5 bases). The read is 3 residues too short to cover the CDR3 end, so that end is filled in from the germline J gene. This CDR3 is built from 14 residues. Trimming took 1 base from V and 4 from J, leaving 10 bases between them. The germline V gene has CDR1 SGHTA and CDR2 FQGNSA.

This clone was detected ten times or more. The junction and the germline gene differ at one end; a read error may be behind it. The CDR3 end is not reached by the read, which stops 3 residues before it; the germline J gene fills it in. The chain combines TRBV7-7 with TRBJ2-5; no clear D. Germline assignment: CDR1 SSHAT and CDR2 FNYEAQ (reference sequence). This CDR3 contains 13 residues. CDR3 sequence: CASSPRAQETQYF. The sequenced part of the CDR3 DNA is TGTGCTAGCAGCCCTCGAGCCCAAGAGACC.

This clone came up a few times. The read ends 3 residues shy of where the CDR3 ends; the end is completed using the germline J gene. The gene calls are TRBV6-2 or TRBV6-3 and TRBJ1-3, with D possibly TRBD1 on 5 matching bases. CDR1 is MNHEY and CDR2 is SVGEGT in the germline V gene. V was pared by 0 bases and J by 7 bases, with 10 bases between. The CDR3 has 14 amino acids. The CDR3 protein is CASSYSTGVNTIYF. Partial CDR3 DNA: TGTGCCAGCAGTTACTCCACAGGCGTGAACACC.

The sample holds a few counts of this clone. The read comes to an end 3 residues before the CDR3 does, leaving the germline J gene to fill in the end. The V and J genes are TRBV5-6 and TRBJ1-5; 7 positions agree with TRBD1. Trimming removed 4 bases from V and 5 bases from J; junction bases left unmatched: 9. In germline, CDR1 is SGHDT, CDR2 YYEEEE. CDR3 length: 15 residues. The CDR3 bases that were read are TGTGCCAGCAGCAGAGGGACAGAGTGGGATCAGCCC. Translated: CASSRGTEWDQP. The entire CDR3 protein reads CASSRGTEWDQPQHF.

A remark on this clone: The read ends 3 residues before the CDR3 terminus; that terminus is restored from the germline J gene. This chain links TRBV11-2 with TRBJ2-7, with D tentatively TRBD2 (6 bases). CDR1 and CDR2 (germline): SGHAT, FQNNGV. Trimming removed 5 bases from V and 3 bases from J, with 11 bases in between. The CDR3 totals 13 residues. CDR3: CASSPGLFYEQYF. CDR3 bases read: TGTGCCAGCAGCCCGGGACTTTTCTACGAG.

This clone was seen ten or more times. The read is 3 residues too short to cover the CDR3 end, so that end is filled in from the germline J gene. The chain recombines TRBV4-1 with TRBJ2-5; D remains unclear. This CDR3 spans 12 amino acids. The germline V gene has CDR1 MGHRA and CDR2 YSYEKL. V lost 3 bases and J 1 base, leaving 3 bases between the germline ends. The CDR3 sequence is CASSHLQETQYF. Incomplete CDR3 DNA: TGCGCCAGCAGCCACCTCCAAGAGACC.

This clone came up a few times. The read ends 3 residues shy of where the CDR3 ends; the end is completed using the germline J gene. The chain employs TRBV11-2 and TRBJ2-7, with 7 bases matching TRBD2. V gave up 5 bases and J gave up 6 bases; unmatched junction bases: 13. Germline V gene sequence: CDR1 SGHAT, CDR2 FQNNGV. This CDR3 spans 15 amino acids. The sequenced CDR3 bases are TGTGCCAGCAGCCCGGTGAGGGGCTCGGGGGGCGAG. Residues: CASSPVRGSGGE. The entire CDR3 reads CASSPVRGSGGEQYF.

This clone was seen many times. The read is 3 residues too short to cover the CDR3 end, so that end is filled in from the germline J gene. The chain couples TRBV5-6 to TRBJ1-1, with D unclear. Germline CDR1 reads SGHDT; CDR2 reads YYEEEE. The CDR3 sequence is 14 residues long. Trimming stripped 2 bases from V and 0 bases from J, with 8 bases between. The CDR3 spells CASSFRHMNTEAFF. CDR3 bases read: TGTGCCAGCAGCTTTCGACACATGAACACTGAA.

In this sample, this clone turned up a few times. The read comes to an end 3 residues before the CDR3 does, leaving the germline J gene to fill in the end. V gene TRBV7-3 combines with J gene TRBJ2-7, with a possible D match to TRBD1 (6 bases). The CDR3 covers 14 residues. V lost 6 bases, J lost 1 base, and 13 bases lay in between. The germline V gene has CDR1 SGHTA and CDR2 FQGTGA. Here the CDR3 reads CASSPGARSYEQYF. CDR3 DNA (partial): TGTGCCAGCAGTCCAGGGGCAAGATCCTACGAG.

A few counts support this clone. The read terminates 3 residues ahead of where the CDR3 ends, so the germline J gene completes it. J is TRBJ2-1 and V is TRBV6-1; the D is unclear. This CDR3 has 15 amino acids. The germline V and J ends were trimmed by 3 bases and 0 bases, with 9 bases remaining between them. Germline CDR1 is MNHNS and CDR2 is SASEGT. The sequenced CDR3 bases are TGTGCCAGCAGTGAGAACATTTTCTCCTACAATGAG. This sequence encodes CASSENIFSYNE. The CDR3, in full, reads CASSENIFSYNEQFF.

Worth noting for this clone: The read gets to within 3 residues of the CDR3 end, and the germline J gene fills in the rest. This chain links TRBV18 with TRBJ2-6; unclear D gene. The CDR3 is 15 residues long. The germline V gene encodes CDR1 KGHSH and CDR2 LQKENI. Trimming shortened V by 6 bases and J by 3 bases, and 12 bases separated the two germline ends. The CDR3 DNA, read in part, is TGTGCCAGCTCTGGTACCGGTCGTGGGGCCAACGTC. Residues: CASSGTGRGANV. In full, the CDR3 reads CASSGTGRGANVLTF.

This clone was observed many times. The CDR3 extends 3 residues past the end of the read, so its final part is completed from the germline J gene. The chain has TRBV29-1 and TRBJ2-3; 11 bases agree with TRBD2. This CDR3 is 14 amino acids long. V was pared by 6 bases and J by 3 bases, with 5 bases of the junction left unmatched. The V gene's germline CDR1 is SQVTM and CDR2 ANQGSEA. CDR3 residues: CSVDLAGGTDTQYF. The CDR3 DNA, read in part, is TGCAGCGTAGATTTAGCGGGGGGGACAGATACG.